The 23 T cell receptor beta chains below come from one sample, sequenced in a study of blood T cell repertoires in COVID-19. Some clones are missing from TCRdb's copy, which holds only in-frame ones; the method was immunoSEQ multiplex PCR. This sample yields approximately 230,000 clones, of which roughly 88% are seen a single time; 6.3% belongs to the top ten. Sequencing was carried out using peripheral blood. These receptors were obtained from a woman in her thirties with COVID-19, enrolled during active disease.

V gene TRBV27 combines with J gene TRBJ2-7; TRBD2 agrees at 15 bases. With V trimmed by 5 bases and J by 3 bases, 8 bases remained unmatched. Germline CDR1 is MNHEY and CDR2 is SMNVEV (reference sequence). The CDR3 runs to 17 residues. CDR3 DNA: TGTGCCAGCAGTCCTACAGGGACTAGCGGGAGGCTCTACGAGCAGTACGTC. It translates to CASSPTGTSGRLYEQYV.

This clone appeared a single time. This chain connects TRBV6-5 to TRBJ1-3; D is unresolved. Trimming left V 7 bases short and J 1 base short, with 14 bases between. The CDR3 sequence is 15 residues long. CDR1 is MNHEY and CDR2 is SVGAGI in the germline V gene. The CDR3 DNA reads TGTGCCAGCACAAAAATTCGGGTGTCTGGAAACACCATATATTTT. Amino acid sequence: CASTKIRVSGNTIYF.

This chain links TRBV9 with TRBJ1-1; D may be TRBD1 (6 bases). The CDR3 is 15 amino acids. Germline values: CDR1 SGDLS, CDR2 YYNGEE. The V gene lost 4 bases and the J gene lost 5 bases, with 18 bases spanning the gap. Here the CDR3 DNA reads TGTGCCAGCAGCCGCCCGGACAGCCGGAGGACTGAAGCTTTCTTT. As protein: CASSRPDSRRTEAFF.

The rearrangement joins TRBV11-2 to TRBJ2-5, with 12 positions matching TRBD2. Germline-derived CDR1 and CDR2 are SGHAT and FQNNGV. The CDR3 totals 17 residues. Trimming cost V 4 bases and J 3 bases; bases outside gene matches: 9. The CDR3 DNA reads TGTGCCAGCAGCTGGGGACTAGCGGGTCAACACAAAGAGACCCAGTACTTC. It is translated as CASSWGLAGQHKETQYF. The variable domain in full, with the rest retrieved from reference TRBV11-2 and TRBJ2-5, is EAGVAQSPRYKIIEKRQSVAFWCNPISGHATLYWYQQILGQGPKLLIQFQNNGVVDDSQLPKDRFSAERLKGVDSTLKIQPAKLEDSAVYLCASSWGLAGQHKETQYFGPGTRLLVL.

The CDR3 bases are TGTGCCAGCAGTTGGGGGGGACTAGCGGGATCGGGACTCTACGAGCAGTACGTC. This sequence encodes CASSWGGLAGSGLYEQYV. The chain employs TRBV28 and TRBJ2-7, with 13 bases aligning to TRBD2. This CDR3 is 18 amino acids long. With 4 bases clipped from V and 3 bases from J, the junction kept 12 bases outside the gene matches. Germline CDR1 is MDHEN and CDR2 is SYDVKM.

This clone was picked up one time. The V and J genes are TRBV23-1 and TRBJ2-4; the D gene is possibly TRBD1 (5 bases). TRBV23-1 is an ORF; its function is uncertain. The CDR3 loop spans 17 amino acids. The V gene lost 0 bases and the J gene lost 0 bases, with 12 bases spanning the gap. For the CDR3, the DNA is TGCGCCAGCAGTCAATCCGAAGGGGTTGGAGCCAAAAACATTCAGTACTTC. Translated: CASSQSEGVGAKNIQYF.

The chain recombines TRBV29-1 with TRBJ1-2; 9 bases align to TRBD1. Germline values: CDR1 SQVTM, CDR2 ANQGSEA. Trimming at V came to 6 bases and at J to 2 bases, leaving 7 bases not matched to a gene. This CDR3 spans 14 amino acids. The CDR3 DNA sequence: TGCAGCGTGCGACCCGGGACAGGGAACTATGGCTACACCTTC. This gives the protein CSVRPGTGNYGYTF.

This rearrangement joins TRBV10-1 to TRBJ2-1; 8 bases agree with TRBD1. The CDR3 is 16 amino acids. Trimming removed 0 bases from V and 2 bases from J; junction bases left unmatched: 3. Germline V gene data show CDR1 as WNHNN and CDR2 as SYGVQD (reference sequence). This CDR3 is CASSESWTGTYNEQFF. In DNA, the CDR3 is TGCGCCAGCAGTGAGTCCTGGACAGGGACCTACAATGAGCAGTTCTTC.

The V and J genes are TRBV19 and TRBJ2-3; 8 bases map to TRBD1. With 0 bases clipped from V and 1 base from J, the junction kept 3 bases outside the gene matches. The germline V gene encodes CDR1 LNHDA and CDR2 SQIVND (reference sequence). This CDR3 contains 16 residues. Written as DNA, the CDR3 is TGTGCCAGTAGTATAGATGGGACAGGACGCACAGATACGCAGTATTTT. Its translation is CASSIDGTGRTDTQYF.

The rearrangement uses TRBV4-1 and TRBJ2-5; TRBD2 aligns across 7 bases. Germline V CDR1 and CDR2: MGHRA, YSYEKL. V trimming: 8 bases; J trimming: 5 bases; junction bases outside the gene matches: 8. This CDR3 contains 13 residues. CDR3 DNA sequence: TGCGCCAGCGGGAGGGGACTTCAGGAGACCCAGTACTTC. It specifies CASGRGLQETQYF.

This chain connects TRBV27 to TRBJ1-1; 8 bases match TRBD1. V lost 6 bases, J lost 7 bases, and 10 bases stayed unmatched. Germline loops: CDR1 MNHEY, CDR2 SMNVEV (reference sequence). There are 14 residues in the CDR3. CDR3 amino acids: CASSRQGMTFEAFF. In DNA form, the CDR3 reads TGTGCCAGCAGCCGACAGGGGATGACGTTTGAAGCTTTCTTT.

The chain uses TRBV7-6 and TRBJ1-5; perhaps TRBD1 as D (5 bases). Per the germline V gene, CDR1 is SGHVS and CDR2 is FNYEAQ. Trimming took off 1 base at V and 8 bases at J, with 15 bases between the two ends. This CDR3 spans 15 amino acids. CDR3 nucleotides: TGTGCCAGCAGCTTAGGCGTCCGGGGCGGGGAGCCCCAGCATTTT. Translated, it gives CASSLGVRGGEPQHF.

This clone was counted once. This chain uses TRBV11-2 with TRBJ2-5; 11 positions match TRBD2. Germline V lookup: CDR1 SGHAT, CDR2 FQNNGV. The CDR3 is made up of 17 amino acids. V was clipped by 2 bases and J by 1 base; unmatched bases: 6. The CDR3 is CASSLYLAGGSQETQYF. In nucleotides, the CDR3 is TGTGCCAGCAGCTTATATCTAGCGGGAGGATCCCAAGAGACCCAGTACTTC.

The J gene is TRBJ2-7, the V gene TRBV12-3 or TRBV12-4; TRBD2 is a possible D gene (6 bases). CDR3 length: 13 amino acids. V was clipped by 11 bases and J by 2 bases, with 16 bases between them. CDR3 DNA: TGTGCCGGAAGAGCGGGCGAAACCTACGAGCAGTACGTC. Amino acid sequence: CAGRAGETYEQYV.

The rearrangement joins TRBV6-2 or TRBV6-3 to TRBJ1-1; 8 positions match TRBD1. V trimming: 6 bases; J trimming: 11 bases; junction bases outside the gene matches: 5. Germline-derived CDR1 and CDR2 are MNHEY and SVGEGT. The CDR3 loop spans 11 amino acids. In DNA form, the CDR3 reads TGTGCCAGCAGCCAGACAGGGGAGGCTTTCTTT. Translation gives CASSQTGEAFF.

The chain joins TRBV18 to TRBJ2-7; 9 bases align to TRBD2. Trimming at V came to 6 bases and at J to 7 bases, leaving 13 bases not matched to a gene. CDR1 and CDR2 (germline): KGHSH, LQKENI. The CDR3 loop spans 15 amino acids. The DNA of the CDR3 is TGTGCCAGCTCGTCGAGCCTAGCGGGGACGGGTGAGCAGTACTTC. It codes for CASSSSLAGTGEQYF.

The rearrangement joins TRBV11-3 to TRBJ2-3, with a weak D call TRBD1 (6 bases). The V gene's germline CDR1 is SGHNT and CDR2 YENEEA. The germline V and J ends were trimmed by 1 base and 1 base, with 9 bases remaining between them. CDR3 size: 15 residues. CDR3: CASSLAQGRTDTQYF. In nucleotides, the CDR3 is TGTGCCAGCAGCTTAGCACAGGGACGCACAGATACGCAGTATTTT.

J is TRBJ2-2 and V is TRBV27; a weak D match, TRBD2 (6 bases). The V end lost 4 bases, the J end lost 6 bases, and 9 bases lay between the germline ends. The length of the CDR3 is 13 residues. Per the germline V gene, CDR1 is MNHEY and CDR2 is SMNVEV (reference sequence). CDR3 loop: CASSSGVAGELFF. In DNA, the CDR3 is TGTGCCAGCAGTTCGGGGGTGGCCGGGGAGCTGTTTTTT.

This sequence joins TRBV19 and TRBJ1-2, with TRBD1 matching 9 bases. Germline lookup yields CDR1 LNHDA and CDR2 SQIVND (reference sequence). With V trimmed by 1 base and J by 7 bases, 4 bases remained unmatched. CDR3 length: 14 residues. The CDR3, as DNA: TGTGCCAGTAGTATAGTCCGGGACAGGGCTGGCTACACCTTC. It yields the protein CASSIVRDRAGYTF.

V usage is TRBV2 and J usage is TRBJ1-5, with 9 bases lining up with TRBD1. Germline V gene sequence: CDR1 SNHLY, CDR2 FYNNEI. V dropped 7 bases and J dropped 2; count of bases not matched to a gene: 15. The CDR3 is 18 residues long. The CDR3 DNA reads as TGTGCCAGCACCCCTTTTGGACAGGGGATAGTCGGCAATCAGCCCCAGCATTTT. Translated: CASTPFGQGIVGNQPQHF.

The V call is TRBV4-3, the J call TRBJ1-2, with no clear D. The CDR3 is 13 residues long. CDR1 LGHNA and CDR2 YSLEER come from the germline V gene. V was shortened by 4 bases and J by 8 bases, with 14 bases between the two germline ends. The CDR3: CASSPEAGGGYTF. The DNA of the CDR3 is TGCGCCAGCAGCCCCGAGGCAGGAGGGGGCTACACCTTC.

The chain combines TRBV12-3 or TRBV12-4 with TRBJ1-1; weak D call: TRBD1 (5 bases). V was clipped by 1 base and J by 8 bases, with 8 bases between them. This CDR3 has 12 residues. CDR3 DNA sequence: TGTGCCAGCAGTTTAGTCCAGGGCGAAGCTTTCTTT. Amino acids: CASSLVQGEAFF.

CDR3 residues: CATSDRGHHTDTQYF. The CDR3 coding sequence is TGTGCCACCAGTGATAGAGGACACCACACAGATACGCAGTATTTT. The rearrangement joins TRBV24-1 to TRBJ2-3; D is possibly TRBD1 (5 bases). In germline, CDR1 is KGHDR, CDR2 SFDVKD. V was pared by 3 bases and J by 2 bases, with 11 bases between. The CDR3 runs 15 residues.